This T cell receptor beta chain was found in a study of blood T cell repertoires in COVID-19. Libraries were prepared by immunoSEQ multiplex PCR; TCRdb keeps only in-frame clonotypes and omits some of them. This sample has some 250,000 clones, with approximately 87% found just once. This receptor was identified in a woman aged 25 to 45 with COVID-19, enrolled during active disease. Sequenced material: peripheral blood.

CDR3 bases: TGTGCCAGCTCACCAGTACAGACAGGGGCAGGGCAGCCCCAGCATTTT. Translating it yields CASSPVQTGAGQPQHF. The gene calls are TRBV18 and TRBJ1-5, with 8 positions matching TRBD1. V lost 2 bases, J lost 7 bases, and 10 bases stayed unmatched. The CDR3 is made up of 16 amino acids. CDR1 KGHSH and CDR2 LQKENI come from the germline V gene.